This is a list of T cell receptor beta chains from one sample in a study of T-cell reconstitution after alpha-beta-depleted transplantation in children. TCRdb itself ran the PCR reads through MiXCR, one entry per CDR3 protein. The sample shows about 170,000 distinct CDR3 sequences, roughly 10% of them seen only once. The input for sequencing was PBMCs, taken before TCRalphabeta/CD19-depleted stem cell transplant. These receptors originate from a boy aged 2 to 9 with acute myeloid leukemia, due to receive a stem cell transplant. Both conserved end residues are part of each CDR3. The D gene is left open where the match is weak. A clone size is listed for some rows: how often the clone was seen (once, few, many), or a class if it is expanded.

-,TRBJ2-3,many,TRBV29-1,CSVARSTDTQYF,TGCAGCGTTGCCCGGAGCACAGATACGCAGTATTTT
-,TRBJ2-6,many,TRBV5-1,CASSLEAGANVLTF,TGCGCCAGCAGCTTGGAGGCTGGGGCCAACGTCCTGACTTTC
TRBD2,TRBJ2-1,many,TRBV10-2,CASISGLGSYNEQFF,TGCGCCAGCATTAGCGGGCTAGGCTCCTACAATGAGCAGTTCTTC
-,TRBJ2-5,many,TRBV20-1,CSVGRGQETQYF,TGCAGTGTAGGCAGGGGCCAAGAGACCCAGTACTTC
-,TRBJ2-1,many,TRBV2,CASSALANEQFF,TGTGCCAGCAGTGCACTAGCAAATGAGCAGTTCTTC
TRBD2,TRBJ2-1,many,TRBV7-2,CASSARGTSGREVQFF,TGTGCCAGCAGCGCTAGGGGGACTAGCGGGAGGGAGGTGCAGTTCTTC
-,TRBJ1-2,many,TRBV10-3,CAISESTKNYGYTF,TGTGCCATCAGTGAGTCTACAAAGAACTATGGCTACACCTTC
TRBD2,TRBJ2-2,-,TRBV7-6,CASSRGGLNTGELFF,TGTGCCAGCAGTCGGGGGGGCTTGAACACCGGGGAGCTGTTTTTT
-,TRBJ1-5,many,TRBV5-1,CASSLDGAGRQPQHF,TGCGCCAGCAGCTTGGATGGAGCAGGGAGGCAGCCCCAGCATTTT
-,TRBJ2-3,many,TRBV12-3/TRBV12-4,CASSFKRGTDTQYF,TGTGCCAGCAGTTTTAAGAGGGGCACAGATACGCAGTATTTT
-,TRBJ2-6,many,TRBV7-9,CASSLPRGSTSGANVLTF,TGTGCCAGCAGCTTACCTCGGGGTTCAACCTCTGGGGCCAACGTCCTGACTTTC
TRBD1,TRBJ2-7,many,TRBV4-2,CASSQDFRTGDEQYF,TGTGCCAGCAGCCAAGACTTTCGGACAGGGGACGAGCAGTACTTC
-,TRBJ2-5,many,TRBV3-1,CASSQAEGREQETQYF,TGTGCCAGCAGCCAAGCGGAGGGCCGAGAACAAGAGACCCAGTACTTC
-,TRBJ2-1,many,TRBV24-1,CATSDSSSLQFF,TGTGCCACCAGTGATTCAAGTTCGCTCCAGTTCTTC
TRBD2,TRBJ2-7,many,TRBV7-2,CASRLAGKSYEQYF,TGTGCCAGCAGGCTAGCGGGGAAGTCCTACGAGCAGTACTTC
-,TRBJ2-1,many,TRBV12-3/TRBV12-4,CASRLRGAISYNEQFF,TGTGCCAGCCGCTTAAGGGGAGCGATTTCTTACAATGAGCAGTTCTTC
TRBD1,TRBJ2-4,many,TRBV20-1,CSARDRTGVAKNIQYF,TGCAGTGCTAGAGATAGGACAGGGGTTGCCAAAAACATTCAGTACTTC
-,TRBJ2-5,few,TRBV5-1,CASSPEQETQYF,TGCGCCAGCAGCCCCGAACAAGAGACCCAGTACTTC
-,TRBJ2-1,many,TRBV11-2,CASSAADSYNEQFF,TGTGCCAGCAGCGCAGCTGACTCCTACAATGAGCAGTTCTTC
-,TRBJ1-1,many,TRBV27,CASSLGVKNTEAFF,TGTGCCAGCAGTTTAGGGGTTAAGAACACTGAAGCTTTCTTT
-,TRBJ1-2,many,TRBV13,CASSLSGRPNYGYTF,TGTGCCAGCAGCTTATCGGGGAGACCTAACTATGGCTACACCTTC
-,TRBJ1-2,many,TRBV10-3,CAISESSTAYGYTF,TGTGCCATCAGTGAGTCGAGCACAGCCTATGGCTACACCTTC
TRBD1,TRBJ1-6,-,TRBV6-5,CASSSTTGDSPLHF,TGTGCCAGCAGTTCAACGACAGGGGATTCACCCCTCCACTTT
TRBD2,TRBJ2-3,-,TRBV7-7,CASSPSGNTDTQYF,TGTGCCAGCAGCCCTAGCGGGAACACAGATACGCAGTATTTT
-,TRBJ1-6,many,TRBV12-3/TRBV12-4,CASSRTVGAYNSPLHF,TGTGCCAGCAGCAGGACAGTCGGGGCCTATAATTCACCCCTCCACTTT
-,TRBJ2-2,many,TRBV5-1,CASSLGGINTGELFF,TGCGCCAGCAGCCTAGGGGGAATAAACACCGGGGAGCTGTTTTTT
TRBD1,TRBJ2-2,many,TRBV29-1,CSVGLTGVPSGELFF,TGCAGCGTTGGGTTGACAGGGGTCCCCTCCGGGGAGCTGTTTTTT
TRBD1,TRBJ2-5,many,TRBV25-1,CASSKQGALETQYF,TGTGCCAGCAGCAAACAGGGGGCGTTGGAGACCCAGTACTTC
-,TRBJ2-3,many,TRBV3-1,CASSQDSRLADTQYF,TGTGCCAGCAGCCAAGATTCACGCCTCGCAGATACGCAGTATTTT
TRBD1,TRBJ1-5,-,TRBV2,CASTGTVDSNQPQHF,TGTGCCAGCACGGGGACAGTAGATAGCAATCAGCCCCAGCATTTT
TRBD2,TRBJ2-4,few,TRBV6-1,CASRTGTSGRTNIQYF,TGTGCCAGCAGAACCGGGACTAGCGGGAGAACTAACATTCAGTACTTC
-,TRBJ2-5,many,TRBV20-1,CSARVGWGEETQYF,TGCAGTGCTAGAGTTGGTTGGGGCGAGGAGACCCAGTACTTC
-,TRBJ2-5,many,TRBV20-1,CSARIQVQETQYF,TGCAGTGCGAGGATACAGGTCCAAGAGACCCAGTACTTC
-,TRBJ2-6,many,TRBV27,CASSRGSSGANVLTF,TGTGCCAGCAGTCGGGGTAGTTCTGGGGCCAACGTCCTGACTTTC
TRBD1,TRBJ1-1,many,TRBV10-3,CAISESMVDRGNTEAFF,TGTGCCATCAGTGAGTCGATGGTGGACAGGGGAAACACTGAAGCTTTCTTT
-,TRBJ1-5,many,TRBV28,CASSTAQGSNQPQHF,TGTGCCAGCAGTACCGCCCAGGGTAGCAATCAGCCCCAGCATTTT
-,TRBJ2-1,many,TRBV10-3,CAIRLPGALNEQFF,TGTGCCATCAGACTTCCAGGGGCCCTCAATGAGCAGTTCTTC
-,TRBJ1-1,-,TRBV12-3/TRBV12-4,CTSRTSGLTQGGDTEAFF,TGTACCAGCAGGACCTCAGGGCTCACTCAAGGGGGTGACACTGAAGCTTTCTTT
-,TRBJ2-3,many,TRBV20-1,CSASDWGGFTDTQYF,TGCAGTGCTAGCGATTGGGGGGGCTTCACAGATACGCAGTATTTT
TRBD1,TRBJ1-1,many,TRBV6-5,CASSYTTGGTEAFF,TGTGCCAGCAGTTACACCACAGGGGGGACTGAAGCTTTCTTT
TRBD1,TRBJ2-7,many,TRBV24-1,CATSDPGQDGQYF,TGTGCCACCAGTGATCCTGGACAGGACGGGCAGTACTTC
-,TRBJ2-1,many,TRBV5-1,CASSLGHGLLRDEQFF,TGCGCCAGCAGCTTGGGTCACGGACTTCTGAGGGATGAGCAGTTCTTC
-,TRBJ2-7,many,TRBV28,CASSLAGASYEQYF,TGTGCCAGCAGTTTGGCAGGGGCCTCCTACGAGCAGTACTTC
TRBD1,TRBJ2-7,many,TRBV29-1,CSVEWDRPPYEQYF,TGCAGCGTTGAATGGGACAGGCCTCCCTACGAGCAGTACTTC
-,TRBJ1-1,few,TRBV10-3,CATLNVGGTEAFF,TGTGCCACCCTCAACGTGGGTGGCACTGAAGCTTTCTTT
TRBD1,TRBJ2-7,-,TRBV4-2,CAMGQVSPFEQYF,TGTGCCATGGGACAGGTCAGCCCCTTCGAGCAGTACTTC
TRBD2,TRBJ2-2,many,TRBV3-1,CASSRGLAGTGELFF,TGTGCCAGCAGCCGGGGACTAGCCGGTACCGGGGAGCTGTTTTTT
TRBD1,TRBJ1-5,many,TRBV5-1,CASSLGTGNQPQHF,TGCGCCAGCAGCCTCGGGACAGGGAATCAGCCCCAGCATTTT
TRBD2,TRBJ2-1,many,TRBV27,CASSLMGGRVNEQFF,TGTGCCAGCAGCCTTATGGGCGGGAGGGTTAATGAGCAGTTCTTC
-,TRBJ2-7,few,TRBV30,CACNFRDKSYEQYF,TGTGCCTGCAACTTCCGGGACAAATCCTACGAGCAGTACTTC
TRBD2,TRBJ2-1,many,TRBV11-2,CASSLGLADYNEQFF,TGTGCCAGCAGCTTAGGACTAGCGGACTACAATGAGCAGTTCTTC
TRBD2,TRBJ2-1,many,TRBV29-1,CSVDSQRGDNEQFF,TGCAGCGTTGATTCCCAGCGGGGGGACAATGAGCAGTTCTTC